Below are 8 T cell receptor beta chains sequenced from a single sample in a study of glioma-infiltrating T cells after dendritic cell vaccination. Repertoires were generated with immunoSEQ multiplex PCR, while TCRdb's copy carries only in-frame clones and drops some. The sample carries roughly 96,000 clones, roughly three quarters recorded once. Here the sequenced sample was blood, taken before dendritic cell vaccination. The receptors come from a human donor with glioblastoma.

The chain recombines TRBV4-1 with TRBJ1-4; tentative D call: TRBD1 (5 bases). CDR1 MGHRA and CDR2 YSYEKL come from the germline V gene. V lost 0 bases to trimming and J lost 6 bases, with 17 bases between them. This CDR3 has 17 amino acids. CDR3 DNA: TGCGCCAGCAGCCAAGATCGCCCGGGGGGTAGATATGAAAAACTGTTTTTT. Its translation is CASSQDRPGGRYEKLFF.

The chain employs TRBV30 and TRBJ1-1, with D hard to call. Germline CDR1 is GTSNPN and CDR2 is SVGIG (reference sequence). This CDR3 comprises 13 residues. V was clipped by 4 bases and J by 1 base, with 10 bases between them. This chain's CDR3 is CAWNPGRNTEAFF. The CDR3 DNA reads TGTGCCTGGAACCCCGGGAGGAACACTGAAGCTTTCTTT.

J is TRBJ2-1 and V is TRBV5-4; 15 bases align to TRBD2. V trimming: 2 bases; J trimming: 7 bases; junction bases outside the gene matches: 1. The length of the CDR3 is 15 residues. Germline V gives CDR1 SGHNT, CDR2 YYREEE (reference sequence). The CDR3: CASSLGLAGGNEQFF. CDR3 sequence (DNA): TGTGCCAGCAGCTTAGGACTAGCGGGAGGGAATGAGCAGTTCTTC.

The rearrangement joins TRBV7-3 to TRBJ1-1; D gene unclear. Germline V gene sequence: CDR1 SGHTA, CDR2 FQGTGA. The CDR3 runs to 15 residues. Trimming removed 1 base from V and 1 base from J, with 10 bases in between. CDR3 coding DNA: TGTGCCAGCAGCTTAATGGCAGGTCAGAACACTGAAGCTTTCTTT. This gives the protein CASSLMAGQNTEAFF.

The gene calls are TRBV20-1 and TRBJ1-1, with D uncertain. CDR3 length: 11 amino acids. Germline V gene sequence: CDR1 DFQATT, CDR2 SNEGSKA (reference sequence). Trimming removed 1 base from V and 3 bases from J, with 3 bases in between. The CDR3 protein is CSARVYTEAFF. In DNA, the CDR3 is TGCAGTGCTAGAGTATACACTGAAGCTTTCTTT.

This sequence joins TRBV7-2 and TRBJ2-5; 9 nucleotides line up with TRBD2. The junction had 10 bases not matched to a gene; V was cut back by 1 base and J by 7 bases. This CDR3 region has 16 residues. The germline CDR1 and CDR2 sequences are SGHTA and FQGNSA. CDR3 DNA: TGTGCCAGCAGCTTAGGGGGATCTAGCGGGGCGGGGACCCAGTACTTC. As protein: CASSLGGSSGAGTQYF.

The V and J genes are TRBV5-1 and TRBJ1-1; perhaps TRBD1 as D (6 bases). V lost 5 bases and J 1 base, leaving 12 bases between the germline ends. CDR3 length: 14 amino acids. Germline CDR1 SGHRS, CDR2 YFSETQ. The CDR3 protein is CASRGGQRNTEAFF. In DNA form, the CDR3 reads TGCGCCAGCAGGGGCGGACAGAGGAACACTGAAGCTTTCTTT.

This chain joins TRBV7-6 and TRBJ2-3, with 9 bases fitting TRBD2. V shed 5 bases, J shed 5 bases, and the junction held 11 bases outside the gene matches. This CDR3 has 16 residues. Per the germline V gene, CDR1 is SGHVS and CDR2 is FNYEAQ. The CDR3 protein is CASSVVSGRNLDTQYF. The CDR3 nucleotides read TGTGCCAGCAGCGTAGTTAGCGGGAGAAATCTAGATACGCAGTATTTT.